The 6 T cell receptor beta chains below were found in one sample sequenced in a study of Ad26.COV2.S vaccination and SARS-CoV-2 variants. TCRdb's copy holds only in-frame clones and misses some; the assay was immunoSEQ multiplex PCR. The profile covers 290,000 or so clones, with more than 75% appearing a single time and approximately 3.4% taken by the ten largest. Treatment defined: roughly 20 received Ad26.COV2.S at low or high dose, single or two shots; about 5 received placebo; per-sample allocation not given. Samples were taken on day 63 after the first vaccine or placebo injection. The source material was peripheral blood, sampled in a trial of Ad26.COV2.S vaccine versus placebo. Receptors were obtained from a person between 18 and 60 years old who received the Ad26.COV2.S COVID-19 vaccine or a placebo.

The genes are TRBV2 and TRBJ1-5; perhaps TRBD1 as D (6 bases). The CDR3 extends over 14 amino acids. V gave up 3 bases and J gave up 6 bases, with 12 bases separating them. From germline, CDR1 is SNHLY and CDR2 FYNNEI. CDR3 nucleotide sequence: TGTGCCAGCAGTGACGGGGGCGCGGTTCAGCCCCAGCATTTT. Protein product: CASSDGGAVQPQHF.

The chain uses TRBV10-1 and TRBJ2-3; TRBD2 aligns across 11 bases. Trimming took 0 bases from V and 6 from J; bases not matched to a gene: 5. The CDR3 has 16 residues. CDR1 is WNHNN, CDR2 SYGVQD, per germline (reference sequence). The CDR3 spells CASSESLAGGTDTQYF. The DNA for the CDR3 is TGCGCCAGCAGTGAGTCTCTAGCGGGAGGAACGGATACGCAGTATTTT.

The gene calls are TRBV15 and TRBJ1-2, with 7 bases aligning to TRBD1. V was clipped by 2 bases and J by 5 bases; unmatched bases: 5. Germline CDR1 is LNHNV and CDR2 is YYDKDF (reference sequence). CDR3 length: 14 residues. The CDR3 region has the DNA TGTGCCACCAGCAGAACAGGGGACTTGTATGGCTACACCTTC. Its translation: CATSRTGDLYGYTF.

The chain couples TRBV7-2 to TRBJ2-3, with 16 bases matching TRBD2. There are 17 residues in the CDR3. The V gene end was trimmed by 5 bases and the J gene end by 0 bases; junction bases not matched to a gene: 2. Germline V gives CDR1 SGHTA, CDR2 FQGNSA. DNA of the CDR3: TGTGCCAGCAGCACGGGACTAGCGGGGGGGAGCACAGATACGCAGTATTTT. It is translated as CASSTGLAGGSTDTQYF.

The chain joins TRBV6-4 to TRBJ2-1, with 9 bases that match TRBD2. The V gene's germline CDR1 is MRHNA and CDR2 SNTAGT. J gave up 4 bases and V 6 bases, and 13 bases lay outside the gene matches. The CDR3 is 17 amino acids. CDR3 DNA sequence: TGTGCCAGCAGGACTAAAGCTGGGCTAGCGGGATACAATGAGCAGTTCTTC. Protein: CASRTKAGLAGYNEQFF.

This clone showed up just once. V and J are TRBV3-1 (or the pseudogene TRBV3-2) and TRBJ2-2; D may be TRBD1 (6 bases). This CDR3 contains 17 residues. Trimming pared 4 bases from V and 0 bases from J, leaving 15 bases between. The germline V gene encodes CDR1 LGHDT and CDR2 YNNKEL (reference sequence). The CDR3 bases are TGTGCCAGCAGCCGTCTCCCGGGACACACGAACACCGGGGAGCTGTTTTTT. Its protein product is CASSRLPGHTNTGELFF.